What follows are 31 T cell receptor beta chains derived from one specimen sequenced in a study of blood T cells in healthy people across ages. Next came a second PCR, run for roughly 6 to 11 cycles, which used a sample-barcoded 5' primer along with a J-beta primer mix. A single record per CDR3 protein comes from TCRdb applying MiXCR to the 5' RACE reads. Found here are 790,000 or so distinct CDR3 sequences, around three fifths of them singletons; the top ten hold approximately 24%. Sequencing used blood. The receptors originated from a man aged 40-50 years in good health.

The chain links TRBV28 to TRBJ2-3; 8 positions match TRBD2. Per the germline V gene, CDR1 is MDHEN and CDR2 is SYDVKM. J was trimmed by 1 base and V by 6 bases; bases with no gene match: 12. CDR3 length equals 17 residues. Here the CDR3 reads CASSLHDGLAGTDTQYF. In nucleotides, the CDR3 is TGTGCCAGCAGCCTCCATGACGGACTAGCCGGCACAGATACGCAGTATTTT. Drawing the rest from reference TRBV28 and TRBJ2-3, the complete variable domain is DVKVTQSSRYLVKRTGEKVFLECVQDMDHENMFWYRQDPGLGLRLIYFSYDVKMKEKGDIPEGYSVSREKKERFSLILESASTNQTSMYLCASSLHDGLAGTDTQYFGPGTRLTVL.

This rearrangement joins TRBV5-1 to TRBJ2-7; D ambiguous. The CDR3 covers 14 residues. V was shortened by 9 bases and J by 0 bases, with 16 bases between the two germline ends. Germline V CDR1 and CDR2: SGHRS, YFSETQ. The CDR3, as DNA: TGCGCCACCAAAAACCTGCAGAGCTCCTACGAGCAGTACTTC. Amino acids: CATKNLQSSYEQYF. The variable domain in full, completed from reference TRBV5-1 and TRBJ2-7, reads KAGVTQTPRYLIKTRGQQVTLSCSPISGHRSVSWYQQTPGQGLQFLFEYFSETQRNKGNFPGRFSGRQFSNSRSEMNVSTLELGDSALYLCATKNLQSSYEQYFGPGTRLTVT.

With respect to this clonotype: At one boundary the junction diverges from the germline segment, which might be a read error. J is TRBJ1-2 and V is TRBV7-2, with D maybe TRBD1 (6 bases). This CDR3 region has 14 residues. Per the germline V gene, CDR1 is SGHTA and CDR2 is FQGNSA. This CDR3 is CASSVAGADYGYTF. The DNA for the CDR3 is TGTGCCAGCAGCGTAGCAGGGGCGGACTATGGCTACACCTTC.

The chain couples TRBV29-1 to TRBJ2-1; D not resolved. The CDR3 covers 14 residues. CDR1 SQVTM and CDR2 ANQGSEA come from the germline V gene. Trimming took off 7 bases at V and 6 bases at J, with 19 bases between the two ends. The DNA for the CDR3 is TGCAGCGCCCTGGAACGACGCGGATCCAATGAGCAGTTCTTC. This translates into CSALERRGSNEQFF.

The chain has TRBV27 and TRBJ2-5, with D perhaps TRBD2 (6 bases). Trimming pared 0 bases from V and 11 bases from J, leaving 19 bases between. Germline V gene sequence: CDR1 MNHEY, CDR2 SMNVEV (reference sequence). This CDR3 comprises 15 residues. The CDR3 nucleotides read TGTGCCAGCAGTTTATCGTGGACTATTGTCAATGAGCAGTACTTC. This sequence encodes CASSLSWTIVNEQYF.

This clonotype was seen a single time. The chain couples TRBV30 to TRBJ2-1; 8 bases map to TRBD2. CDR3 length equals 14 residues. The germline CDR1 and CDR2 sequences are GTSNPN and SVGIG (reference sequence). V gave up 0 bases and J gave up 10 bases; unmatched junction bases: 8. This chain's CDR3 is CAWSVRGGFGEQFF. CDR3 DNA sequence: TGTGCCTGGAGTGTACGGGGGGGCTTCGGGGAGCAGTTCTTC.

The chain has TRBV5-1 and TRBJ2-1, with D possibly matching TRBD2 (7 bases). The CDR3 runs to 18 residues. The V and J ends lost 3 bases and 7 bases respectively, with 26 bases between them. Per the germline V gene, CDR1 is SGHRS and CDR2 is YFSETQ. The CDR3 sequence: CASSSSRGGFGSRNEQFF. For the CDR3, the DNA is TGCGCCAGCAGCTCCTCCCGCGGGGGCTTCGGTTCGAGGAATGAGCAGTTCTTC.

The chain joins TRBV5-1 to TRBJ1-2; TRBD1 aligns across 8 bases. Germline loops: CDR1 SGHRS, CDR2 YFSETQ. V gave up 1 base and J gave up 4 bases; unmatched junction bases: 3. The CDR3 contains 14 residues. CDR3 bases: TGCGCCAGCAGCTTGCAGGGGGCCGTCTATGGCTACACCTTC. Translation gives CASSLQGAVYGYTF.

The gene calls are TRBV5-1 and TRBJ2-2; 9 nucleotides align to TRBD2. The V gene end was trimmed by 0 bases and the J gene end by 6 bases; junction bases not matched to a gene: 9. The CDR3 consists of 17 residues. The germline CDR1 and CDR2 sequences are SGHRS and YFSETQ. The CDR3 region is CASSLDASGVGAGELFF. The CDR3 DNA reads as TGCGCCAGCAGCTTGGATGCTAGCGGGGTTGGGGCCGGGGAGCTGTTTTTT.

V and J are TRBV6-1 and TRBJ2-5; TRBD2 matches 11 bases. Germline-derived CDR1 and CDR2 are MNHNS and SASEGT. The CDR3 length is 15 residues. J gave up 11 bases and V 6 bases, and 14 bases lay outside the gene matches. The DNA for the CDR3 is TGTGCCAGCAGCTCCGGACTAGCGGGTTACAATGAGCAGTACTTC. Translating gives CASSSGLAGYNEQYF.

This chain links TRBV12-3 or TRBV12-4 with TRBJ2-5, with no clear D. This CDR3 has 13 amino acids. The V end lost 3 bases, the J end lost 3 bases, and 8 bases lay between the germline ends. In DNA form, the CDR3 reads TGTGCCAGCAGTTTGGGTTGGGAAGAGACCCAGTACTTC. Protein product: CASSLGWEETQYF.

Of note for this clonotype: A much larger clone lies a single base off, so this may be a read error. J is TRBJ2-3 and V is TRBV20-1; D remains unclear. CDR3 size: 11 residues. V was shortened by 5 bases and J by 4 bases, with 7 bases between the two germline ends. Germline V lookup: CDR1 DFQATT, CDR2 SNEGSKA (reference sequence). This CDR3 reads CSAGFPDTQYF. In nucleotides, the CDR3 is TGCAGTGCTGGGTTTCCAGATACGCAGTATTTT.

A few counts support this clonotype. The gene calls are TRBV10-3 and TRBJ2-1; D possibly matches TRBD1 or TRBD2 (5 bases each). V was trimmed by 11 bases and J by 1 base, leaving 21 bases between them. This CDR3 contains 16 residues. CDR1 and CDR2 from the germline V gene are ENHRY and SYGVKD. The CDR3 coding sequence is TGTGCCTCTCTTGGTGGGGGTGTAGAATCCTACAATGAGCAGTTCTTC. It translates to CASLGGGVESYNEQFF.

V gene TRBV20-1 combines with J gene TRBJ2-4; D remains ambiguous. The DNA end is more similar to TRBJ2-7, so the J call may be wrong. Germline-derived CDR1 and CDR2 are DFQATT and SNEGSKA (reference sequence). The CDR3 runs to 13 residues. Written as DNA, the CDR3 is TGCAGTGCTAGAGGCCCAGCCAACTACGAGCAGTACTTC. Protein: CSARGPANYEQYF.

The V call is TRBV5-5, the J call TRBJ2-1, with no clear D. The CDR3 contains 13 residues. V dropped 4 bases and J dropped 5 bases, with 10 bases sitting between them. Germline loops: CDR1 SGHKS, CDR2 YYEKEE (reference sequence). CDR3 nucleotide sequence: TGTGCCAGCAGCCCCATCCAGAACAATGAGCAGTTCTTC. Translation gives CASSPIQNNEQFF. The full variable domain, its missing parts supplied by reference TRBV5-5 and TRBJ2-1, is DAGVTQSPTHLIKTRGQQVTLRCSPISGHKSVSWYQQVLGQGPQFIFQYYEKEERGRGNFPDRFSARQFPNYSSELNVNALLLGDSALYLCASSPIQNNEQFFGPGTRLTVL.

V gene TRBV7-2 combines with J gene TRBJ2-3, with D possibly being TRBD2 (6 bases). The V end was cut by 2 bases, the J end by 6 bases, with 24 bases between. This CDR3 is built from 18 residues. The germline CDR1 and CDR2 sequences are SGHTA and FQGNSA. The CDR3, as DNA: TGTGCCAGCAGCTTAATGCCCTCGGGGACCAAGGCGGGGGATACGCAGTATTTT. Its protein is CASSLMPSGTKAGDTQYF.

The chain joins TRBV7-9 to TRBJ2-4, with no clear D. With 9 bases removed from V and 3 bases from J, the gap between germline ends came to 15 bases. CDR1 and CDR2 (germline): SEHNR, FQNEAQ (reference sequence). The CDR3 consists of 14 residues. This CDR3 reads CASTPYGGKNIQYF. The CDR3 DNA sequence: TGTGCCAGTACCCCCTACGGTGGCAAAAACATTCAGTACTTC.

The CDR3 bases are TGTGCCAGCAGCTTTGGGGCGGGGGCGACATATACGCAGTATTTT. Translation gives CASSFGAGATYTQYF. The rearrangement joins TRBV12-3 or TRBV12-4 to TRBJ2-3; maybe TRBD2 (7 bases). V dropped 6 bases and J dropped 7 bases, with 20 bases sitting between them. This CDR3 has 15 amino acids.

This clonotype was recorded once. The V gene is TRBV4-1, the J gene TRBJ2-4, with 7 bases fitting TRBD2. The DNA end is a closer match to TRBJ2-7, so the J assignment may be wrong. Per germline, CDR1 MGHRA and CDR2 YSYEKL. The length of the CDR3 is 14 residues. The CDR3 DNA reads TGCGCCAGCAGCCAAGAGGGAGGGCCGGACGAGCAGTACTTC. This gives the protein CASSQEGGPDEQYF.

The chain recombines TRBV12-3 or TRBV12-4 with TRBJ2-7; TRBD2 aligns across 7 bases. The ends lost 6 bases at V and 5 bases at J; junction bases unmatched: 10. There are 14 residues in the CDR3. The CDR3 bases are TGTGCCAGCAGCCGGACTAGACTAGGTGACGAGCAGTACTTC. This gives the protein CASSRTRLGDEQYF.

The chain carries TRBV7-2 and TRBJ2-7; 7 nucleotides line up with TRBD1. The V gene end was trimmed by 5 bases and the J gene end by 5 bases; junction bases not matched to a gene: 6. The CDR3 sequence is 13 residues long. Germline values: CDR1 SGHTA, CDR2 FQGNSA. The CDR3 is CASSVRQGDEQYF. CDR3 sequence (DNA): TGTGCCAGCAGCGTCAGACAGGGCGACGAGCAGTACTTC.

A few counts support this clonotype. This chain connects TRBV20-1 to TRBJ2-3; D uncertain. The CDR3 is 13 amino acids. Trimming took off 5 bases at V and 9 bases at J, with 18 bases between the two ends. Germline V gene sequence: CDR1 DFQATT, CDR2 SNEGSKA (reference sequence). The DNA of the CDR3 is TGCAGTGCTCCAACCAGTTCTGGAACAACGCAGTATTTT. It specifies CSAPTSSGTTQYF.

The J gene is TRBJ2-5, the V gene TRBV7-9; tentatively, D is TRBD1 or TRBD2 (5 bases each). The DNA matches TRBJ2-7 better at its end, which makes the J call doubtful. CDR1 is SEHNR and CDR2 is FQNEAQ in the germline V gene (reference sequence). The CDR3 consists of 15 residues. The CDR3, as DNA: TGTGCCAGCAGCCGTTGGGGGTTAAGGACCTACGAGCAGTACTTC. Translating gives CASSRWGLRTYEQYF.

This clonotype was counted between two and nine times. V and J are TRBV4-3 and TRBJ1-2; weak D call: TRBD1 (5 bases). Between the trimmed V and J ends, which lost 0 bases and 4 bases, there was a span of 12 bases. The CDR3 extends over 15 amino acids. Germline V gives CDR1 LGHNA, CDR2 YSLEER. CDR3 in amino acids: CASSQDPQGAYGYTF. CDR3 bases: TGCGCCAGCAGCCAAGATCCTCAGGGCGCCTATGGCTACACCTTC.

Concerning this clonotype itself: A read error is possible here, since a much larger clone lies one base away. J is TRBJ1-4 and V is TRBV3-1; 7 nucleotides align to TRBD1. The CDR3 has 14 residues. J lost 6 bases, V lost 7 bases, and 8 bases had no gene match. Germline V lookup: CDR1 LGHDT, CDR2 YNNKEL (reference sequence). This chain's CDR3 is CASNEQGRYEKLFF. The CDR3 bases are TGTGCCAGCAACGAACAGGGGCGGTATGAAAAACTGTTTTTT.

The J gene is TRBJ2-5, the V gene TRBV15, with TRBD2 matching 8 bases. The germline V gene has CDR1 LNHNV and CDR2 YYDKDF (reference sequence). CDR3 length: 16 amino acids. J gave up 1 base and V 0 bases, and 4 bases lay outside the gene matches. The CDR3 loop reads CATSRERGGLQETQYF. CDR3 sequence (DNA): TGTGCCACCAGCAGAGAACGGGGGGGCCTCCAAGAGACCCAGTACTTC.

The chain has TRBV9 and TRBJ1-5; D is perhaps TRBD1 (5 bases). V gave up 3 bases and J gave up 9 bases, with 13 bases separating them. CDR1 is SGDLS and CDR2 is YYNGEE in the germline V gene. There are 13 residues in the CDR3. The CDR3 loop reads CASSGGPDSPQHF. As DNA, the CDR3 is TGTGCCAGCAGCGGGGGACCCGACTCGCCCCAGCATTTT. The full variable domain, rest sourced from reference TRBV9 and TRBJ1-5, is DSGVTQTPKHLITATGQRVTLRCSPRSGDLSVYWYQQSLDQGLQFLIQYYNGEERAKGNILERFSAQQFPDLHSELNLSSLELGDSALYFCASSGGPDSPQHFGDGTRLSIL.

The chain's CDR3 is CSVEWGTSREQYF. The CDR3, as DNA: TGCAGCGTTGAATGGGGGACTAGTAGGGAGCAGTACTTC. The chain couples TRBV29-1 to TRBJ2-5, with 8 bases aligning to TRBD2. Germline CDR1 is SQVTM and CDR2 is ANQGSEA. The V gene end was trimmed by 2 bases and the J gene end by 11 bases; junction bases not matched to a gene: 10. This CDR3 region has 13 residues.

This sequence joins TRBV7-3 and TRBJ1-2; TRBD1 agrees at 8 bases. Germline loops: CDR1 SGHTA, CDR2 FQGTGA. The CDR3 is 13 residues long. The ends lost 5 bases at V and 8 bases at J; junction bases unmatched: 7. The CDR3 loop reads CASSRQGRDGYTF. Here the CDR3 DNA reads TGTGCCAGCAGCAGACAGGGGCGGGACGGCTACACCTTC.

The CDR3 sequence is CSAPLAGGPYEQYF. CDR3 DNA sequence: TGCAGTGCTCCACTAGCGGGAGGACCCTACGAGCAGTACTTC. The rearrangement links TRBV20-1 to TRBJ2-7, with 12 positions matching TRBD2. Trimming cost V 5 bases and J 2 bases; bases outside gene matches: 4. Germline values: CDR1 DFQATT, CDR2 SNEGSKA (reference sequence). The CDR3 contains 14 residues.

This clonotype was counted many times. This rearrangement joins TRBV18 to TRBJ1-5, with D hard to call. There are 13 residues in the CDR3. Germline V gene sequence: CDR1 KGHSH, CDR2 LQKENI. Deletions cut 1 base from V and 3 bases from J, with 4 bases between. The CDR3 spells CASSPRDNQPQHF. CDR3 nucleotides: TGTGCCAGCTCACCACGGGACAATCAGCCCCAGCATTTT.